The 21 T cell receptor beta chains listed next were all sequenced from one sample in a study of OX40 agonist ivuxolimab in advanced cancers. Method: immunoSEQ multiplex PCR; TCRdb's copy keeps in-frame clones and lacks some. The data hold 65,000 to 100,000 clones, with around 88% observed a single time. Specimen: CD4+ or CD8+ T cells sorted from blood, collected in a trial of the OX40 agonist ivuxolimab. The receptors come from an adult with an advanced solid tumor such as melanoma, head and neck, liver or kidney cancer.

The chain joins TRBV2 to TRBJ2-4; perhaps TRBD1 as D (6 bases). Per germline, CDR1 SNHLY and CDR2 FYNNEI. V gave up 6 bases and J gave up 7 bases, with 13 bases separating them. This CDR3 is 13 amino acids long. The CDR3 bases are TGTGCCAGCAGCACCCTTACAGGGAACATTCAGTACTTC. Translation gives CASSTLTGNIQYF.

This rearrangement joins TRBV6-6 to TRBJ2-5; TRBD2 matches at 7 bases. The CDR3 is 14 amino acids. The germline V gene encodes CDR1 MNHNY and CDR2 SVGAGI (reference sequence). The ends lost 6 bases at V and 1 base at J; junction bases unmatched: 5. CDR3 region: CASRPLAAQETQYF. Here the CDR3 DNA reads TGTGCCAGCAGACCTCTAGCGGCCCAAGAGACCCAGTACTTC.

The rearrangement links TRBV25-1 to TRBJ1-4, with D uncertain. CDR1 and CDR2 (germline): MGHDK, SYGVNS. This CDR3 region has 15 residues. V was cut by 4 bases and J by 8 bases, with 17 bases left in between. The CDR3 protein is CASSGYSPLREKLFF. CDR3 nucleotides: TGTGCCAGCAGTGGATACAGCCCATTGAGGGAAAAACTGTTTTTT.

The rearrangement uses TRBV23-1 and TRBJ2-1, with 9 positions matching TRBD2. TRBV23-1 is designated an ORF whose function remains uncertain. V shed 0 bases, J shed 8 bases, and the junction held 8 bases outside the gene matches. The CDR3 consists of 16 residues. Here the CDR3 reads CASSQSRLAGTDEQFF. The DNA of the CDR3 is TGCGCCAGCAGTCAATCGCGCCTAGCGGGAACTGATGAGCAGTTCTTC.

This sequence joins TRBV5-5 and TRBJ2-2; D ambiguous. V was clipped by 4 bases and J by 3 bases, with 19 bases between them. CDR3 size: 17 residues. Per germline, CDR1 SGHKS and CDR2 YYEKEE (reference sequence). The chain's CDR3 is CASSRARIYGDTGELFF. The DNA for the CDR3 is TGTGCCAGCAGCCGCGCTCGGATTTATGGGGACACCGGGGAGCTGTTTTTT.

The chain links TRBV9 to TRBJ2-7; TRBD2 aligns across 8 bases. The CDR3 consists of 19 residues. Germline CDR1 and CDR2: SGDLS and YYNGEE. Trimming took 2 bases from V and 0 from J; bases not matched to a gene: 16. The CDR3 protein is CASSVRPTIGAGASYEQYF. The CDR3 DNA is TGTGCCAGCAGCGTGAGACCCACGATTGGAGCGGGGGCCTCCTACGAGCAGTACTTC.

The chain is built from TRBV9 and TRBJ1-4, with D possibly being TRBD1 (6 bases). This CDR3 is built from 14 residues. V was clipped by 3 bases and J by 8 bases, with 14 bases between them. Germline V gene data show CDR1 as SGDLS and CDR2 as YYNGEE. CDR3 DNA: TGTGCCAGCAGCGAGGGGGTGAGGGGGGAAAAACTGTTTTTT. Residues: CASSEGVRGEKLFF.

This clone was observed a handful of times. The rearrangement uses TRBV28 and TRBJ2-7, with D uncertain. The germline V and J ends were trimmed by 6 bases and 6 bases, with 18 bases remaining between them. Germline V gene lookup returns CDR1 MDHEN and CDR2 SYDVKM. The CDR3 runs 14 residues. In DNA, the CDR3 is TGTGCCAGCAGCGCCCCACCGCAGCATTCCGAGCAGTACTTC. Protein product: CASSAPPQHSEQYF.

This sequence joins TRBV7-3 and TRBJ2-2; 9 bases map to TRBD2. This CDR3 spans 15 amino acids. The germline V gene has CDR1 SGHTA and CDR2 FQGTGA. V lost 3 bases and J lost 5; bases outside the gene matches: 4. CDR3: CASSFGGRGTGELFF. The DNA for the CDR3 is TGTGCCAGCAGCTTTGGCGGGAGGGGTACCGGGGAGCTGTTTTTT.

V gene TRBV27 combines with J gene TRBJ2-6; 7 bases line up with TRBD1. The CDR3 spans 15 residues. After removal of 7 bases from V and 0 bases from J, the junction contained 3 bases not matched to a gene. Germline-derived CDR1 and CDR2 are MNHEY and SMNVEV (reference sequence). The CDR3 coding sequence is TGTGCCAGCAAGGGGGCCGACTCTGGGGCCAACGTCCTGACTTTC. Its protein is CASKGADSGANVLTF.

This clone was picked up one time. This chain connects TRBV9 to TRBJ2-3, with unresolved D. This CDR3 has 15 amino acids. V lost 3 bases, J lost 4 bases, and 15 bases lay in between. Germline V gene sequence: CDR1 SGDLS, CDR2 YYNGEE. The chain's CDR3 is CASSGVLGGADTQYF. CDR3 coding DNA: TGTGCCAGCAGCGGAGTCTTGGGCGGTGCAGATACGCAGTATTTT.

This clone was counted between two and nine times. V usage is TRBV5-1 and J usage is TRBJ1-2; D is unclear. Germline values: CDR1 SGHRS, CDR2 YFSETQ. The CDR3 is made up of 15 amino acids. V lost 3 bases to trimming and J lost 2 bases, with 14 bases between them. CDR3 in DNA: TGCGCCAGCAGCTCAGACGGACGGTCAAACTATGGCTACACCTTC. It encodes CASSSDGRSNYGYTF.

The chain carries TRBV5-1 and TRBJ2-5; 8 nucleotides line up with TRBD1. The V gene end was trimmed by 0 bases and the J gene end by 3 bases; junction bases not matched to a gene: 4. The length of the CDR3 is 15 residues. Germline V gene lookup returns CDR1 SGHRS and CDR2 YFSETQ. CDR3 nucleotide sequence: TGCGCCAGCAGCTTGGTGGCAGGGGGCGAAGAGACCCAGTACTTC. It specifies CASSLVAGGEETQYF. Based on the CDR3 plus reference TRBV5-1 and TRBJ2-5, the full variable domain is KAGVTQTPRYLIKTRGQQVTLSCSPISGHRSVSWYQQTPGQGLQFLFEYFSETQRNKGNFPGRFSGRQFSNSRSEMNVSTLELGDSALYLCASSLVAGGEETQYFGPGTRLLVL.

The chain links TRBV19 to TRBJ2-3; 11 bases are a match to TRBD2. Germline V gene sequence: CDR1 LNHDA, CDR2 SQIVND (reference sequence). The J segment lost 5 bases and the V segment lost 4 bases, leaving 11 bases of the junction unmatched. The CDR3 runs to 17 residues. As DNA, the CDR3 is TGTGCCAGTAGTAAACCCCTGGCTAGCGGGAGGCTAGATACGCAGTATTTT. Its protein is CASSKPLASGRLDTQYF.

The V gene is TRBV29-1, the J gene TRBJ2-7; D may be TRBD1 (6 bases). V was clipped by 7 bases and J by 0 bases, with 16 bases between them. CDR1 is SQVTM and CDR2 is ANQGSEA in the germline V gene. The CDR3 runs to 14 residues. CDR3 sequence reads: CSAPKGDISYEQYF. CDR3 DNA sequence: TGCAGCGCCCCAAAGGGGGATATCTCCTACGAGCAGTACTTC.

This chain connects TRBV6-5 to TRBJ2-7; 10 nucleotides line up with TRBD2. The CDR3 runs 14 residues. Per the germline V gene, CDR1 is MNHEY and CDR2 is SVGAGI. Trimming at V came to 7 bases and at J to 4 bases, leaving 7 bases not matched to a gene. CDR3 sequence: CASTGGSGRYEQYF. The CDR3, as DNA: TGTGCCAGCACCGGGGGTAGCGGGAGGTACGAGCAGTACTTC.

The chain uses TRBV9 and TRBJ2-7; 7 bases are shared with TRBD1. This CDR3 region has 14 residues. V was pared by 4 bases and J by 0 bases, with 4 bases of the junction left unmatched. Germline CDR1 reads SGDLS; CDR2 reads YYNGEE. The CDR3 sequence: CASSPRGTSYEQYF. CDR3 nucleotide sequence: TGTGCCAGCAGCCCCAGGGGGACCTCCTACGAGCAGTACTTC.

This chain joins TRBV18 and TRBJ2-3; D possibly corresponds to TRBD1 (5 bases). This CDR3 region has 13 residues. V shed 2 bases and J shed 5 bases, with 8 bases lying between them. The germline V gene has CDR1 KGHSH and CDR2 LQKENI. CDR3 nucleotide sequence: TGTGCCAGCTCACCAGGGGCGATAGATACGCAGTATTTT. It codes for CASSPGAIDTQYF. Supplemented by reference TRBV18 and TRBJ2-3, the full variable domain reads NAGVMQNPRHLVRRRGQEARLRCSPMKGHSHVYWYRQLPEEGLKFMVYLQKENIIDESGMPKERFSAEFPKEGPSILRIQQVVRGDSAAYFCASSPGAIDTQYFGPGTRLTVL.

The chain combines TRBV19 with TRBJ2-3; D perhaps matches TRBD2 (6 bases). This CDR3 spans 13 amino acids. Between the trimmed V and J ends, which lost 7 bases and 2 bases, there was a span of 10 bases. The germline V gene has CDR1 LNHDA and CDR2 SQIVND (reference sequence). The CDR3, as DNA: TGTGCCAGTACGGCGGGATCCACAGATACGCAGTATTTT. Translation gives CASTAGSTDTQYF.

This chain connects TRBV5-1 to TRBJ2-6; D is possibly TRBD2 (7 bases). Trimming removed 0 bases from V and 2 bases from J, with 21 bases in between. The CDR3 sequence is 20 residues long. Germline CDR1 and CDR2: SGHRS and YFSETQ. The CDR3 reads CASSLDGVSQGRAGANVLTF. CDR3 nucleotide sequence: TGCGCCAGCAGCTTGGATGGGGTCTCTCAGGGGAGGGCTGGGGCCAACGTCCTGACTTTC.

The chain joins TRBV11-1 to TRBJ2-5; TRBD1 might be the D (6 bases). Germline CDR1 is SGHAT and CDR2 is FQDESV (reference sequence). Trimming pared 1 base from V and 7 bases from J, leaving 13 bases between. CDR3 length: 14 residues. CDR3 region: CASSLVAGAGTQYF. In nucleotides, the CDR3 is TGTGCCAGCAGCTTAGTGGCAGGGGCGGGGACCCAGTACTTC.